These 19 T cell receptor beta chains originate from one sample sequenced in a study of blood T cell repertoires in COVID-19. Produced via immunoSEQ multiplex PCR; TCRdb's table is partial and in-frame only. The sample shows 170,000 or so clones, roughly 89% of them seen only once. Sequenced sample: peripheral blood. The source is a woman aged 18-30 years who had recovered from COVID-19.

The chain has TRBV5-4 and TRBJ1-2, with D possibly TRBD1 on 5 matching bases. The CDR3 loop spans 13 amino acids. Germline values: CDR1 SGHNT, CDR2 YYREEE (reference sequence). V lost 0 bases to trimming and J lost 6 bases, with 9 bases between them. CDR3 in DNA: TGTGCCAGCAGCTTGGGAAGGGGCGATGGCTACACCTTC. Protein product: CASSLGRGDGYTF.

This clone was counted once. The chain joins TRBV24-1 to TRBJ1-4; D is unresolved. V was cut by 5 bases and J by 4 bases, with 4 bases left in between. This CDR3 has 12 residues. Germline assignment: CDR1 KGHDR and CDR2 SFDVKD. The CDR3 sequence is CATSGSNEKLFF. The CDR3 nucleotides read TGTGCCACCAGTGGCAGTAATGAAAAACTGTTTTTT.

The chain couples TRBV10-3 to TRBJ1-2; D uncertain. In germline, CDR1 is ENHRY, CDR2 SYGVKD. V was shortened by 3 bases and J by 3 bases, with 20 bases between the two germline ends. This CDR3 is built from 17 residues. CDR3 loop: CAISDPIETVIHYGYTF. As DNA, the CDR3 is TGTGCCATCAGTGATCCTATAGAAACCGTGATCCACTATGGCTACACCTTC.

The J gene is TRBJ1-2, the V gene TRBV5-4; D is unclear. The V and J ends lost 1 base and 4 bases respectively, with 8 bases between them. The CDR3 contains 13 residues. Looked up from germline, CDR1 is SGHNT and CDR2 is YYREEE (reference sequence). CDR3 protein: CASSLTESYGYTF. CDR3 coding DNA: TGTGCCAGCAGCTTGACAGAAAGCTATGGCTACACCTTC. Filled out from reference TRBV5-4 and TRBJ1-2, the complete variable domain reads ETGVTQSPTHLIKTRGQQVTLRCSSQSGHNTVSWYQQALGQGPQFIFQYYREEENGRGNFPPRFSGLQFPNYSSELNVNALELDDSALYLCASSLTESYGYTFGSGTRLTVV.

The V gene is TRBV9, the J gene TRBJ1-4, with 7 bases identical to TRBD1. CDR3 size: 15 residues. Trimming took 0 bases from V and 6 from J; bases not matched to a gene: 5. In germline, CDR1 is SGDLS, CDR2 YYNGEE. The CDR3 sequence is CASSVGTGSYEKLFF. CDR3 DNA sequence: TGTGCCAGCAGCGTAGGGACAGGCTCCTATGAAAAACTGTTTTTT.

In its sample, this clone was seen once. The genes are TRBV2 and TRBJ1-2; D remains ambiguous. The CDR3 runs 13 residues. The ends were cut back, 10 bases at V and 8 bases at J, with 20 bases in the middle. In germline, CDR1 is SNHLY, CDR2 FYNNEI. In DNA form, the CDR3 reads TGTGCCACCCGAGGGATAGATATTAGGGGCTACACCTTC. Residues: CATRGIDIRGYTF. The entire variable domain, with the rest obtained from reference TRBV2 and TRBJ1-2, is as follows: EPEVTQTPSHQVTQMGQEVILRCVPISNHLYFYWYRQILGQKVEFLVSFYNNEISEKSEIFDDQFSVERPDGSNFTLKIRSTKLEDSAMYFCATRGIDIRGYTFGSGTRLTVV.

This chain connects TRBV4-1 to TRBJ2-7, with a weak D call TRBD2 (6 bases). The CDR3 totals 15 residues. Germline V gene sequence: CDR1 MGHRA, CDR2 YSYEKL. Trimming pared 2 bases from V and 3 bases from J, leaving 14 bases between. CDR3 region: CASSQPGDSDYEQYF. For the CDR3, the DNA is TGCGCCAGCAGCCAACCGGGGGATTCAGACTACGAGCAGTACTTC.

This clone was observed a handful of times. The chain employs TRBV6-5 and TRBJ1-5; 10 bases line up with TRBD1. This CDR3 comprises 12 residues. Germline V gene sequence: CDR1 MNHEY, CDR2 SVGAGI. J was trimmed by 4 bases and V by 10 bases; bases with no gene match: 1. This chain's CDR3 is CATGQGNQPQHF. The DNA for the CDR3 is TGTGCCACGGGACAGGGGAATCAGCCCCAGCATTTT.

The chain uses TRBV5-1 and TRBJ2-3, with 16 bases fitting TRBD2. V lost 4 bases and J lost 5; bases outside the gene matches: 4. CDR3 length: 16 residues. The germline V gene has CDR1 SGHRS and CDR2 YFSETQ. This CDR3 reads CASSPGLAGGRDTQYF. The CDR3 coding sequence is TGCGCCAGCAGCCCGGGACTAGCGGGGGGGCGAGATACGCAGTATTTT.

The V and J genes are TRBV27 and TRBJ1-1, with TRBD1 matching over 7 bases. This CDR3 contains 17 residues. Germline V gene lookup returns CDR1 MNHEY and CDR2 SMNVEV (reference sequence). The junction had 10 bases not matched to a gene; V was cut back by 3 bases and J by 0 bases. CDR3 amino acids: CASSFLPWTGMNTEAFF. The CDR3 coding sequence is TGTGCCAGCAGTTTTTTACCCTGGACAGGTATGAACACTGAAGCTTTCTTT.

This clone was seen just once. CDR3 in DNA: TGCGCCAGCAGCCAATGGCCGGAGGGGGAGACCCAGTACTTC. Its protein is CASSQWPEGETQYF. This chain uses TRBV4-3 with TRBJ2-5, with TRBD2 as a possible D gene (6 bases). The CDR3 is 14 residues long. In germline, CDR1 is LGHNA, CDR2 YSLEER. The V gene lost 2 bases and the J gene lost 5 bases, with 12 bases spanning the gap.

The V call is TRBV6-5, the J call TRBJ1-5; D is ambiguous. The V and J ends lost 2 bases and 2 bases respectively, with 10 bases between them. Per germline, CDR1 MNHEY and CDR2 SVGAGI. This CDR3 region has 15 residues. The CDR3 DNA is TGTGCCAGCAGTTACGCGGGCGGAGGCAATCAGCCCCAGCATTTT. This gives the protein CASSYAGGGNQPQHF.

This clone was counted only a few times. This chain joins TRBV14 and TRBJ1-2; D may be TRBD1 (6 bases). V lost 4 bases and J 4 bases, leaving 16 bases between the germline ends. This CDR3 contains 15 residues. CDR1 and CDR2 from the germline V gene are SGHDN and FVKESK. This chain's CDR3 is CASSRGGGRSYGYTF. The CDR3, as DNA: TGTGCCAGCAGCCGGGGAGGGGGGCGTAGCTATGGCTACACCTTC.

The chain has TRBV5-1 and TRBJ2-2, with TRBD2 matching 7 bases. The V and J ends lost 2 bases and 4 bases, in that order; junction bases with no gene match: 8. The CDR3 is 16 residues long. The germline CDR1 and CDR2 sequences are SGHRS and YFSETQ. Written as DNA, the CDR3 is TGCGCCAGCAGCTTTTTAACAGCGGGATTCACCGGGGAGCTGTTTTTT. As protein: CASSFLTAGFTGELFF.

In the case of this clone: At one boundary the junction diverges from the germline segment, which might be a read error. The CDR3 DNA is TGTGCCATCACTGAGGGGACAGGCTACAATGAGCAGTTCTTC. Translation: CAITEGTGYNEQFF. This chain links TRBV10-3 with TRBJ2-1; TRBD1 matches at 8 bases. CDR3 length equals 14 residues. Germline V gene data show CDR1 as ENHRY and CDR2 as SYGVKD.

This clone was picked up one time. In nucleotides, the CDR3 is TGTGCCAGCAGCTCTTTCCTAGGACAGCTCCACTTT. Translation gives CASSSFLGQLHF. The gene calls are TRBV5-4 and TRBJ1-6; TRBD1 is a possible D gene (6 bases). Trimming took 3 bases from V and 16 from J, leaving 14 bases between them. There are 12 residues in the CDR3. Germline V gene data show CDR1 as SGHNT and CDR2 as YYREEE (reference sequence).

This clone has only a few counts. The chain combines TRBV3-1 (or the pseudogene TRBV3-2) with TRBJ2-3; 10 bases align to TRBD2. Germline V lookup: CDR1 LGHDT, CDR2 YNNKEL (reference sequence). The CDR3 sequence is 16 residues long. With 0 bases clipped from V and 6 bases from J, the junction kept 6 bases outside the gene matches. This CDR3 reads CASSQELAGLGDTQYF. The CDR3 DNA is TGTGCCAGCAGCCAAGAACTAGCGGGATTGGGGGATACGCAGTATTTT.

This clone was seen ten or more times. The chain uses TRBV7-2 and TRBJ2-3, with a tentative D call TRBD2 (6 bases). Germline loops: CDR1 SGHTA, CDR2 FQGNSA. The CDR3 length is 14 residues. The germline V and J ends were trimmed by 5 bases and 2 bases, with 11 bases remaining between them. In nucleotides, the CDR3 is TGTGCCAGCAGCCCTCTAGCGAACACAGATACGCAGTATTTT. Translated, it gives CASSPLANTDTQYF. Drawing the rest from reference TRBV7-2 and TRBJ2-3, the complete variable domain is GAGVSQSPSNKVTEKGKDVELRCDPISGHTALYWYRQSLGQGLEFLIYFQGNSAPDKSGLPSDRFSAERTGGSVSTLTIQRTQQEDSAVYLCASSPLANTDTQYFGPGTRLTVL.

About this clone: The sample contains more than one DNA sequence encoding this CDR3. The V call is TRBV5-4, the J call TRBJ2-1, with 9 bases aligning to TRBD2. V lost 0 bases to trimming and J lost 5 bases; unmatched junction nucleotides: 3. The CDR3 contains 15 residues. Per the germline V gene, CDR1 is SGHNT and CDR2 is YYREEE (reference sequence). This CDR3 reads CASSLVAGDHNEQFF. The CDR3 DNA reads as TGTGCCAGCAGCTTGGTAGCGGGAGACCACAATGAGCAGTTCTTC. The entire variable domain, with the rest obtained from reference TRBV5-4 and TRBJ2-1, is as follows: ETGVTQSPTHLIKTRGQQVTLRCSSQSGHNTVSWYQQALGQGPQFIFQYYREEENGRGNFPPRFSGLQFPNYSSELNVNALELDDSALYLCASSLVAGDHNEQFFGPGTRLTVL.